This T cell receptor (beta chain) was retrieved from a study of cytomegalovirus exposure and HLA in healthy donors. PCR amplification relied on 60 Vbeta primers (plus 13 Jbeta primers). The assay was immunoSEQ multiplex PCR, and TCRdb's table has in-frame clones only and misses some. This sample's table has about 160,000 clones. Germline-derived CDR1 and CDR2 are SGHKS and YYEKEE (reference sequence). The CDR3 extends over 20 amino acids. A word on this clone: Relative to the germline gene, one junction end is altered; a read error may explain this.

Sequencing was performed on PBMCs. The TCR was taken from a man aged 25 to 45 in good health and CMV-seronegative. This rearrangement joins TRBV5-5 to TRBJ2-2; 9 positions match TRBD2. The CDR3, as DNA: TGTGTCAGCAGCTTCCCCTTCGAACTAGCGGGTAACTCGAACACCGGGGAGCTGTTTTTT. Translating gives CVSSFPFELAGNSNTGELFF.